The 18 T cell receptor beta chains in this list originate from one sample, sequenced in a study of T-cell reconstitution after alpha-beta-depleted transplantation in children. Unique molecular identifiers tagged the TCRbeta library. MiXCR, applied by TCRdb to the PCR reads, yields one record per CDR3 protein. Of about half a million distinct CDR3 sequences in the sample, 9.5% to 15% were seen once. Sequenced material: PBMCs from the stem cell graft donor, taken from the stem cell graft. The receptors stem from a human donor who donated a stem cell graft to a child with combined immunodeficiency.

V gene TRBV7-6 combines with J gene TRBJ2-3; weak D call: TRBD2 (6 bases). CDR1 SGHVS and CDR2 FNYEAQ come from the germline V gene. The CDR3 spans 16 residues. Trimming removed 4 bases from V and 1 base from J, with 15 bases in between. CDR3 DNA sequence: TGTGCCAGCAGCTCGAACTGGGAGGAGGGCACAGATACGCAGTATTTT. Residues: CASSSNWEEGTDTQYF.

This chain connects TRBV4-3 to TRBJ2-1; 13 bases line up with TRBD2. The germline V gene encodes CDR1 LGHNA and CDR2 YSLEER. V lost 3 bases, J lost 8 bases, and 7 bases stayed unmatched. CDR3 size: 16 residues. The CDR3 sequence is CASSQQLAGGPYEQFF. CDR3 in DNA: TGCGCCAGCAGCCAGCAACTAGCGGGAGGGCCGTATGAGCAGTTCTTC.

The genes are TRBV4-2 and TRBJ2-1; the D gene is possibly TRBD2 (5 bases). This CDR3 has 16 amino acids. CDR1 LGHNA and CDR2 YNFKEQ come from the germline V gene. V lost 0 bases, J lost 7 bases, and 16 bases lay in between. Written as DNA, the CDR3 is TGTGCCAGCAGCCAAGAAGGGCTAGCCACATCTAATGAGCAGTTCTTC. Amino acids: CASSQEGLATSNEQFF.

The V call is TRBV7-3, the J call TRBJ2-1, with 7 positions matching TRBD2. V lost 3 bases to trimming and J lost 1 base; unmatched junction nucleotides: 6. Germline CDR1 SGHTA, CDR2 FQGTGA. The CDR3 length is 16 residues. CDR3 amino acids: CASSFTSGASYNEQFF. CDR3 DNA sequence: TGTGCCAGCAGCTTCACCAGCGGGGCATCCTACAATGAGCAGTTCTTC. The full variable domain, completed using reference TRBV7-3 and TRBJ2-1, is GAGVSQTPSNKVTEKGKYVELRCDPISGHTALYWYRQSLGQGPEFLIYFQGTGAADDSGLPNDRFFAVRPEGSVSTLKIQRTERGDSAVYLCASSFTSGASYNEQFFGPGTRLTVL.

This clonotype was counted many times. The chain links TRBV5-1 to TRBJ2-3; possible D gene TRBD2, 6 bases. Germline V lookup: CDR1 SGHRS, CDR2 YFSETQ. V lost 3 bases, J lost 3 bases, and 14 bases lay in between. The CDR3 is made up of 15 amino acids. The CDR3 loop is CASSYSGDGTDTQYF. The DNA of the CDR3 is TGCGCCAGCAGCTATAGCGGCGACGGGACAGATACGCAGTATTTT.

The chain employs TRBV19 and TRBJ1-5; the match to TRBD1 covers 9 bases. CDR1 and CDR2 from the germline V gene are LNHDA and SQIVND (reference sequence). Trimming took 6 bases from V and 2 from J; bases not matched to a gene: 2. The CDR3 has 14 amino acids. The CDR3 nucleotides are TGTGCCAGTAGGGACAGGGGAGGCAATCAGCCCCAGCATTTT. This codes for CASRDRGGNQPQHF.

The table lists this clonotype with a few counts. The CDR3 DNA is TGTGCCAGTAGTCTACAGAGCTACAATGAGCAGTTCTTC. It encodes CASSLQSYNEQFF. This sequence joins TRBV3-1 and TRBJ2-1; D is undetermined. CDR3 size: 13 residues. V gave up 9 bases and J gave up 3 bases, with 12 bases separating them. Germline CDR1 is LGHDT and CDR2 is YNNKEL (reference sequence).

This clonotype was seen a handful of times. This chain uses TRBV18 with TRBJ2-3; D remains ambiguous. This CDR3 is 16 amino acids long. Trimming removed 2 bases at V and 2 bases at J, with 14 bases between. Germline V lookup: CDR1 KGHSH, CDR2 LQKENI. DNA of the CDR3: TGTGCCAGCTCACCATATAAGACTGCCGACACAGATACGCAGTATTTT. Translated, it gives CASSPYKTADTDTQYF.

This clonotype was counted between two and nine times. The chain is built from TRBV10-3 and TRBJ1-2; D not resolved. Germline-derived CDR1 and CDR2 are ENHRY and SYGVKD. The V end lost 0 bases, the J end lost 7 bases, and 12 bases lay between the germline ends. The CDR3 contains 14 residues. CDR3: CAISESRSDGGYTF. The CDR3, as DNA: TGTGCCATCAGTGAGTCGAGGTCCGACGGTGGCTACACCTTC.

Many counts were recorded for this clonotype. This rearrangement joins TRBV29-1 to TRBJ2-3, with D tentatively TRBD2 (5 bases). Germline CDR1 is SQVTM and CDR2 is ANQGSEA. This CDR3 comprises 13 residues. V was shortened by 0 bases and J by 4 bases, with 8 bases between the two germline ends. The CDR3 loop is CSVEDRGADTQYF. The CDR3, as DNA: TGCAGCGTTGAAGATCGGGGAGCAGATACGCAGTATTTT.

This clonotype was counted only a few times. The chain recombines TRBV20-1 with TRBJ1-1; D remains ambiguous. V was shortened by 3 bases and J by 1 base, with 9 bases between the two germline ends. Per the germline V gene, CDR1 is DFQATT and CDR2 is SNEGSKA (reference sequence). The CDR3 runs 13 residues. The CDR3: CSASRHQNTEAFF. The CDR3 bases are TGCAGTGCTAGTAGACACCAGAACACTGAAGCTTTCTTT.

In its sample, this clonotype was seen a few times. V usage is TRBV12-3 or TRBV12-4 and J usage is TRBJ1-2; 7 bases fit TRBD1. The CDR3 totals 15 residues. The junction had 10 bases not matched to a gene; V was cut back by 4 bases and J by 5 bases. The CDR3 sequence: CASSSSGTAYYGYTF. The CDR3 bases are TGTGCCAGCAGTTCCTCCGGGACAGCATATTATGGCTACACCTTC.

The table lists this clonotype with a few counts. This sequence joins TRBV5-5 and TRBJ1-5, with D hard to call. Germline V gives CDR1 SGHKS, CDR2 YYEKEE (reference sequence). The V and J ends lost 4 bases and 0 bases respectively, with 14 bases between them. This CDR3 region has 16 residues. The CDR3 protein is CASSQAGEHSNQPQHF. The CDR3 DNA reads TGTGCCAGCAGCCAGGCGGGAGAACATAGCAATCAGCCCCAGCATTTT.

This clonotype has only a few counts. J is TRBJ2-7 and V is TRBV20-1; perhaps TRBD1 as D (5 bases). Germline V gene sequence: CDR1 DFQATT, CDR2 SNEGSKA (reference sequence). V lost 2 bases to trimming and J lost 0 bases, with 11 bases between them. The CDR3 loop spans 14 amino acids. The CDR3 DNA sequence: TGCAGTGCTAGAATGGACATTAGCTCCTACGAGCAGTACTTC. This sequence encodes CSARMDISSYEQYF.

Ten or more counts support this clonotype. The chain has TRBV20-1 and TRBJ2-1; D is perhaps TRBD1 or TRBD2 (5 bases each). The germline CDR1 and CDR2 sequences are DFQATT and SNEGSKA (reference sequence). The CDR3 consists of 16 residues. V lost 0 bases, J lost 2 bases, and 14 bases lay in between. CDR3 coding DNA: TGCAGTGCTAGAGATCCCGGGACGGACCCCTACAATGAGCAGTTCTTC. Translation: CSARDPGTDPYNEQFF.

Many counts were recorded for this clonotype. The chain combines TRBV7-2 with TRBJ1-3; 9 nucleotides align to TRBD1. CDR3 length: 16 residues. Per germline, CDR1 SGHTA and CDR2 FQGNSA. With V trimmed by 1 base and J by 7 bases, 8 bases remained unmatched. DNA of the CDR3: TGTGCCAGCAGCTTAGTCCAGGGACAGGGACCGAACACCATATATTTT. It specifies CASSLVQGQGPNTIYF. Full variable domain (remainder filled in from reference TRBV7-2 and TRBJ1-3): GAGVSQSPSNKVTEKGKDVELRCDPISGHTALYWYRQSLGQGLEFLIYFQGNSAPDKSGLPSDRFSAERTGGSVSTLTIQRTQQEDSAVYLCASSLVQGQGPNTIYFGEGSWLTVV.

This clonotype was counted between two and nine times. In DNA, the CDR3 is TGTGCCAGCAGCCCCCGAGACACAGATACGCAGTATTTT. This encodes CASSPRDTDTQYF. This chain links TRBV6-4 with TRBJ2-3, with D uncertain. Trimming removed 6 bases at V and 2 bases at J, with 9 bases between. CDR1 MRHNA and CDR2 SNTAGT come from the germline V gene. The CDR3 length is 13 residues.

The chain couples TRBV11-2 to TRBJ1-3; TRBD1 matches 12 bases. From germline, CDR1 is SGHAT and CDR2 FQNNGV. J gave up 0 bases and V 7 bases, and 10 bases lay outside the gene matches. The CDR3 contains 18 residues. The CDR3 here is CASTGQGAGGPSGNTIYF. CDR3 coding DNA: TGTGCCAGCACGGGACAGGGGGCAGGAGGTCCCTCTGGAAACACCATATATTTT.